The source of this T cell receptor beta chain is a study of regulatory and conventional T cells in RAG deficiency. Study results and caveats: Omenn patients showed >85% Treg-Tconv overlap and shorter CDR3 lengths. Other subsets showed 8.5 to 10-fold reductions, but Treg unique TCR beta sequences fell 75 to 100-fold in these patients. Control T-cell subsets had markedly higher Shannon entropy and lower Simpson indices than RAG-deficient patients.

Genomic DNA came from blood conventional CD4+ T cells gated CD25-low CD127-high. CDR3 length equals 18 residues. Germline lookup yields CDR1 SGDLS and CDR2 YYNGEE. With regard to this clone: Its antigen is undetermined. At one end, the junction sequence differs from germline, possibly due to a read error.

Here immunoSEQ multiplex PCR was the method, and the copy in TCRdb shows in-frame clones only, minus some. The sample yields about 50,000 clones, just under 90% seen once. This sample also appeared in a second study, on regulatory T cells. That work contributes: Amplification used 52 TRBV primers and 13 TRBJ primers. Patient repertoires had restricted TRB V-J pairs and skewed V and J usage, most in Tregs.

This rearrangement joins TRBV9 to TRBJ2-2; 11 bases fit TRBD2. Sequencing was performed on CD4+ effector T cells sorted from blood. The clonotype comes from a human donor in good health. The DNA for the CDR3 is TGTGCCCGCAGCGTAGATATAGCGGGGGGGCGAAGAGCCGGGGAGCTGTTTTTT. Protein product: CARSVDIAGGRRAGELFF.